A selection of T cell receptor beta chains follows, all from one sample in a study of PD-1 blockade in classical Hodgkin lymphoma. Method: immunoSEQ multiplex PCR; TCRdb's copy keeps in-frame clones and lacks some. The table shows 17,000 or so clones, with just under 85% occurring only once. Sequenced input: peripheral blood mononuclear cells (PBMCs). These receptors all stem from a human donor with classical Hodgkin lymphoma. The CDR3 runs from the conserved cysteine through the conserved F or W. D genes are given only for firm matches. Rows give clone size only sometimes, using once, few, many, or a class for an expanded clone.

>TRBV7-9|TRBJ2-7|NA|TRBD1
CASRRTGAYYEQYF
TGTGCCAGCAGGAGGACAGGGGCTTACTACGAGCAGTACTTC
>TRBV5-1|TRBJ2-3|NA|TRBD2
CASSLSGTSGNHADTQYF
TGCGCCAGCAGCTTGTCCGGGACTAGCGGGAATCATGCAGATACGCAGTATTTT
>TRBV28|TRBJ1-4|NA|NA
CASSLGGSREKLFF
TGTGCCAGCAGTTTAGGGGGCTCTAGAGAAAAACTGTTTTTT
>TRBV11-2|TRBJ2-4|once|TRBD2
CASSLDPPSGKKNIQYF
TGTGCCAGCAGCTTAGATCCGCCTAGCGGAAAGAAAAACATTCAGTACTTC
>TRBV4-1|TRBJ1-5|NA|NA
CASSQEPQRASNQPQHF
TGCGCCAGCAGCCAAGAACCCCAAAGGGCTAGCAATCAGCCCCAGCATTTT
>TRBV7-2|TRBJ1-5|medium-sized|NA
CASSFPQGSKPQHF
TGTGCCAGCAGCTTCCCTCAGGGGTCCAAGCCCCAGCATTTT
>TRBV10-3|TRBJ1-5|NA|NA
CAISDRGEAQPQHF
TGTGCCATCAGTGACAGGGGTGAAGCACAGCCCCAGCATTTT
>TRBV5-4|TRBJ1-4|NA|TRBD1
CASSDEGASGEKLFF
TGTGCCAGCAGCGATGAGGGGGCTTCCGGGGAAAAACTGTTTTTT
>TRBV4-2|TRBJ2-5|NA|NA
CASSPAGVAGTQYF
TGTGCCAGCAGCCCAGCTGGCGTAGCTGGGACCCAGTACTTC
>TRBV11-1|TRBJ2-3|NA|NA
CASSPDRWRDSSTDTQYF
TGTGCCAGCAGCCCGGACAGGTGGAGGGATTCTAGCACAGATACGCAGTATTTT
>TRBV6-6|TRBJ2-2|NA|NA
CASTPTSTGELFF
TGTGCCAGCACCCCGACCAGTACCGGGGAGCTGTTTTTT
>TRBV7-8|TRBJ1-4|NA|NA
CASSPAGTESEKLFF
TGTGCCAGCAGCCCAGCCGGGACGGAGAGTGAAAAACTGTTTTTT